Each of the 8 T cell receptor beta chains below was sequenced from the same sample in a study of blood T cell repertoires in COVID-19 (dated by TCRdb to about 2020). Libraries came from the immunoSEQ multiplex PCR assay. TCRdb mirrors the immuneACCESS table, restricted to in-frame sequences. Some clones are absent from its copies; in checked studies, under half trace to an unresolved V gene, and the reason for the others is unknown. The table for this sample lists approximately 320,000 clones; around nine tenths of them were counted only once. Jointly, the top ten make up 2.6% of the sample. The specimen was PBMCs or T cells enriched from blood (not recorded which). The receptors come from a man aged 55 to 70 who had recovered from COVID-19.

This clone was counted a few times. The J gene is TRBJ1-6, the V gene TRBV6-5, with no clear D. The V end was cut by 4 bases, the J end by 6 bases, with 10 bases between. This CDR3 is 14 amino acids long. Germline lookup yields CDR1 MNHEY and CDR2 SVGAGI. The CDR3 sequence is CASSSPSPNSPLHF. The CDR3 bases are TGTGCCAGCAGTTCGCCAAGCCCTAATTCACCCCTCCACTTT.

The rearrangement joins TRBV14 to TRBJ2-5; 11 nucleotides agree with TRBD2. CDR3 size: 18 residues. The trim removed 2 bases at V and 0 bases at J, leaving 8 bases unmatched. The germline V gene encodes CDR1 SGHDN and CDR2 FVKESK. Written as DNA, the CDR3 is TGTGCCAGCAGCCAACTAGCGGGAGGACCCAATAACCAAGAGACCCAGTACTTC. Protein: CASSQLAGGPNNQETQYF.

This clone has a handful of counts. Other DNA sequences in this sample translate to the same CDR3. This rearrangement joins TRBV12-3 or TRBV12-4 to TRBJ2-2; D gene ambiguous. V lost 3 bases, J lost 7 bases, and 3 bases lay in between. This CDR3 is 11 amino acids long. The CDR3 region is CASSFSGELFF. The CDR3 nucleotides read TGTGCCAGCAGTTTTAGCGGGGAGCTGTTTTTT.

The chain links TRBV12-3 or TRBV12-4 to TRBJ2-7; D gene ambiguous. Trimming removed 3 bases from V and 6 bases from J, with 9 bases in between. This CDR3 is 12 amino acids long. The CDR3 bases are TGTGCCAGCAGTTTGAGAACTTTCGAGCAGTACTTC. Protein: CASSLRTFEQYF.

The rearrangement links TRBV4-3 to TRBJ2-7; tentatively, D is TRBD1 (5 bases). The CDR3 extends over 13 amino acids. Trimming shortened V by 1 base and J by 6 bases, and 10 bases separated the two germline ends. From germline, CDR1 is LGHNA and CDR2 YSLEER. The CDR3 loop is CASSQVSGLEQYF. As DNA, the CDR3 is TGCGCCAGCAGCCAAGTTTCAGGGCTCGAGCAGTACTTC.

This chain links TRBV6-2 or TRBV6-3 with TRBJ2-3; tentatively, D is TRBD2 (5 bases). The CDR3 extends over 12 amino acids. V lost 3 bases and J 8 bases, leaving 9 bases between the germline ends. Germline CDR1 reads MNHEY; CDR2 reads SVGEGT. CDR3 in DNA: TGTGCCAGCAGTTATAGCGACACTACGCAGTATTTT. Residues: CASSYSDTTQYF.

V is TRBV18 and J is TRBJ2-5; D is uncertain. The CDR3 totals 18 residues. Germline CDR1 and CDR2: KGHSH and LQKENI. The ends were cut back, 0 bases at V and 2 bases at J, with 19 bases in the middle. The CDR3 region is CASSPPSLRTPPQETQYF. CDR3 DNA sequence: TGTGCCAGCTCACCACCGTCTCTTAGAACCCCCCCACAAGAGACCCAGTACTTC.

V and J are TRBV11-3 and TRBJ2-5; 10 bases match TRBD2. The J segment lost 5 bases and the V segment lost 5 bases, leaving 8 bases of the junction unmatched. There are 15 residues in the CDR3. Germline CDR1 SGHNT, CDR2 YENEEA. The CDR3 loop is CASSAGLASTETQYF. The CDR3, as DNA: TGTGCCAGCAGCGCGGGACTAGCGAGTACGGAGACCCAGTACTTC.